This TCR beta chain came from a study of shared clonotypes between healthy human individuals. For the study at large: Per-donor plates numbered three CD4 naive, three CD4 memory, two CD8 naive and one CD8 memory.

It was across several immunoSEQ plates that each subset's genomic DNA was evenly split. Original handling: Filtering was not the same, since immunoSEQ gave junction-only sequences without quality scores. Method: immunoSEQ multiplex PCR; TCRdb's copy keeps in-frame clones and lacks some. V, J and clone size are those of that table, while D and trimming were read from the DNA. The sample has approximately 2.5 million clones, approximately 94% seen once. The germline V gene encodes CDR1 MDHEN and CDR2 SYDVKM. CDR3 size: 14 residues. The V end lost 5 bases, the J end lost 7 bases, and 18 bases lay between the germline ends.

The source is a man between 18 and 35 years old in good health. Some clones in this sample may be carry-over from other donors' samples. The sample taken for sequencing was naive CD4+ T cells from PBMCs. Regarding subset: CD45RA+ positively selected. This chain connects TRBV28 to TRBJ2-7; D is tentatively TRBD1 or TRBD2 (7 bases each). The CDR3 is CASSLPPGGGEQYF. In DNA form, the CDR3 reads TGTGCCAGCAGTCTTCCTCCAGGGGGGGGTGAGCAGTACTTC.